This TCR beta chain was recovered during a study of blood T cell repertoires in COVID-19. Germline loops: CDR1 SEHNR, CDR2 FQNEAQ (reference sequence). With V trimmed by 2 bases and J by 10 bases, 6 bases remained unmatched. The CDR3 totals 13 residues. Clones were read by immunoSEQ multiplex PCR, and TCRdb kept only the in-frame ones, dropping some. The sample holds nearly 80,000 clones; 80% to 85% are singletons and the top ten take about 35%. The receptor was derived from a woman in her seventies with acute or convalescent COVID-19. Sequenced: peripheral blood. The gene calls are TRBV7-9 and TRBJ2-7; 9 positions match TRBD2. The CDR3 DNA reads as TGTGCCAGCAGCTTATTAGCGGGAGTATTTCAGTACTTC. As protein: CASSLLAGVFQYF. Full variable domain (outside the CDR3, taken from reference TRBV7-9 and TRBJ2-7): DTGVSQNPRHKITKRGQNVTFRCDPISEHNRLYWYRQTLGQGPEFLTYFQNEAQLEKSRLLSDRFSAERPKGSFSTLEIQRTEQGDSAMYLCASSLLAGVFQYFGPGTRLTVT.